Following are 30 T cell receptor beta chains from one sample sequenced in a study of prognosis after radiotherapy for stage I lung cancer. Genomic DNA was the source, and TCR beta CDR3 was amplified from it by two-round multiplex PCR. The use of primers specific to each TRBV and TRBJ gene characterized first-round PCR. TCRdb used MiXCR to reprocess the multiplex PCR reads, holding one entry per CDR3 protein. The sample has 45,000 to 60,000 distinct CDR3 sequences; roughly 36% are singletons. The source material was PBMCs, sampled before or after stereotactic body radiation therapy (not recorded which). The receptors shown here come from a donor of 50 years or more with non-small cell lung cancer.

Of note for this clonotype: This likely stems from a read error, as it lies one base from a far larger clone. The chain carries TRBV7-2 and TRBJ1-1; no clear D. CDR3 length: 15 amino acids. CDR1 is SGHTA, CDR2 FQGNSA, per germline. V gave up 8 bases and J gave up 1 base, with 17 bases separating them. CDR3 DNA: TGTGCCAGCGGCAACCCATTACAGTGGAACACTGAAGCTTTCTTT. Translated, it gives CASGNPLQWNTEAFF.

The V call is TRBV5-1, the J call TRBJ2-3; 8 bases agree with TRBD2. The length of the CDR3 is 16 residues. Trimming cost V 4 bases and J 0 bases; bases outside gene matches: 7. Germline CDR1 is SGHRS and CDR2 is YFSETQ. Here the CDR3 reads CASSPRASGSTDTQYF. DNA of the CDR3: TGCGCCAGCAGCCCCCGTGCTAGCGGGAGCACAGATACGCAGTATTTT.

The table lists this clonotype with a few counts. A far larger clone lies a single base away; this is likely a read error. This rearrangement joins TRBV6-1 to TRBJ1-6, with a tentative D call TRBD1 (5 bases). CDR3 length: 14 residues. CDR1 and CDR2 from the germline V gene are MNHNS and SASEGT. CDR3 residues: CASSRGRGNSPIHF. The CDR3 DNA is TGTGCCAGCAGTCGGGGACGGGGGAATTCACCCATCCACTTT.

This clonotype was seen many times. This rearrangement joins TRBV7-2 to TRBJ2-2; the D is unclear. Germline CDR1 SGHTA, CDR2 FQGNSA. The CDR3 totals 13 residues. V lost 4 bases to trimming and J lost 3 bases, with 6 bases between them. CDR3 bases: TGTGCCAGCAGCTCGGACCACACCGGGGAGCTGTTTTTT. Its protein is CASSSDHTGELFF.

Comments on this clonotype: A far larger clone is a single base away, which makes a read error likely. This chain connects TRBV6-8 to TRBJ1-2, with unresolved D. Trimming stripped 10 bases from V and 0 bases from J, with 15 bases between. There are 14 residues in the CDR3. Germline V gives CDR1 MNHGY, CDR2 SAAAGT. In nucleotides, the CDR3 is TGTGCCATCAGAATGTTGGCCGCTAACTATGGCTACACCTTC. This encodes CAIRMLAANYGYTF.

This clonotype showed up many times. The chain joins TRBV20-1 to TRBJ1-1; a weak D match, TRBD1 (5 bases). The germline CDR1 and CDR2 sequences are DFQATT and SNEGSKA (reference sequence). V was shortened by 0 bases and J by 2 bases, with 10 bases between the two germline ends. This CDR3 is 14 amino acids long. The CDR3 DNA reads as TGCAGTGCTAGAGATGGCAGGGACAACACTGAAGCTTTCTTT. Its protein product is CSARDGRDNTEAFF.

As regards this clonotype: The conserved phenylalanine or tryptophan is not found at the CDR3 terminus, so this likely reflects a read error. Because the CDR3's place on the DNA is in doubt, the DNA is left out and the CDR3 is given as listed by TCRdb. This chain joins TRBV27 and TRBJ2-7; the table's D gene call, TRBD1, was not cross checked with the DNA. Germline V gene data show CDR1 as MNHEY and CDR2 as SMNVEV (reference sequence). Both ends counted, the CDR3 spans 15 residues. The CDR3 loop is CASSLGTARGYERYL.

This clonotype was picked up one time. The rearrangement joins TRBV5-1 to TRBJ2-2, with D possibly matching TRBD1 (6 bases). CDR3 size: 17 residues. CDR1 is SGHRS and CDR2 is YFSETQ in the germline V gene. V lost 4 bases to trimming and J lost 4 bases, with 20 bases between them. The CDR3 spells CASSQPTGTRSTGELFF. CDR3 bases: TGCGCCAGCAGCCAACCAACCGGGACAAGAAGCACCGGGGAGCTGTTTTTT.

This chain links TRBV19 with TRBJ1-4; D remains unclear. This CDR3 region has 13 residues. The V and J ends lost 0 bases and 6 bases respectively, with 5 bases between them. CDR1 and CDR2 (germline): LNHDA, SQIVND (reference sequence). DNA of the CDR3: TGTGCCAGTAGTATAGATTCGGATGAAAAACTGTTTTTT. Translated: CASSIDSDEKLFF.

This clonotype was found many times. The chain joins TRBV20-1 to TRBJ2-7; D may be TRBD2 (7 bases). From germline, CDR1 is DFQATT and CDR2 SNEGSKA (reference sequence). CDR3 size: 15 residues. V was shortened by 3 bases and J by 5 bases, with 20 bases between the two germline ends. The CDR3 sequence: CSASIPRGALHEQYF. The CDR3 DNA sequence: TGCAGTGCTAGTATCCCCCGGGGGGCCCTCCACGAGCAGTACTTC.

Remarks on this clonotype: A much larger clone is a single base away; this may be a read error. The chain links TRBV12-3 or TRBV12-4 to TRBJ1-1; 8 bases fit TRBD1. V trimming: 7 bases; J trimming: 1 base; junction bases outside the gene matches: 8. CDR3 size: 15 residues. The CDR3: CASIFSGTGNTEAFF. The CDR3 region has the DNA TGTGCCAGCATTTTCTCCGGGACAGGGAACACTGAAGCTTTCTTT.

This clonotype was observed many times. V is TRBV18 and J is TRBJ2-1, with a possible D match to TRBD2 (6 bases). With 6 bases removed from V and 0 bases from J, the gap between germline ends came to 15 bases. Germline CDR1 is KGHSH and CDR2 is LQKENI. This CDR3 has 16 residues. In DNA, the CDR3 is TGTGCCAGCTCTTCCGCTCGGGGGAGCTCCTACAATGAGCAGTTCTTC. This translates into CASSSARGSSYNEQFF.

This clonotype occurred many times. This sequence joins TRBV20-1 and TRBJ2-1, with D perhaps TRBD2 (6 bases). The CDR3 loop spans 14 amino acids. Germline V gene data show CDR1 as DFQATT and CDR2 as SNEGSKA (reference sequence). The ends were cut back, 1 base at V and 7 bases at J, with 14 bases in the middle. The CDR3 here is CSARVSGFRNEQFF. The CDR3 DNA sequence: TGCAGTGCTAGAGTAAGCGGGTTTCGTAATGAGCAGTTCTTC.

On this clonotype: The conserved closing phenylalanine or tryptophan is absent in this CDR3, likely reflecting a read error. The CDR3 reads CAWSLPRRTSGITDTQYI. CDR3 DNA sequence: TGTGCCTGGAGTCTCCCGCGCCGGACTAGCGGGATCACAGATACGCAGTATATT. The rearrangement uses TRBV30 and TRBJ2-3; 12 bases match TRBD2. Trimming removed 2 bases from V and 2 bases from J; junction bases left unmatched: 11. Looked up from germline, CDR1 is GTSNPN and CDR2 is SVGIG (reference sequence). The CDR3 length is 18 residues.

Comment on this clonotype: This may be a read error, as it is one base from a much larger clone. This rearrangement joins TRBV7-3 to TRBJ2-1; 9 bases match TRBD2. The trim removed 6 bases at V and 1 base at J, leaving 4 bases unmatched. The CDR3 has 15 residues. The germline CDR1 and CDR2 sequences are SGHTA and FQGTGA. The DNA of the CDR3 is TGTGCCAGCAGGATAGCGGGAGTGTCCTACAATGAGCAGTTCTTC. As protein: CASRIAGVSYNEQFF.

In this sample, this clonotype turned up many times. The genes are TRBV7-9 and TRBJ2-1; TRBD2 agrees at 9 bases. Germline loops: CDR1 SEHNR, CDR2 FQNEAQ (reference sequence). V trimming: 0 bases; J trimming: 4 bases; junction bases outside the gene matches: 16. The CDR3 sequence is 20 residues long. The chain's CDR3 is CASSLASGKGPTSGYNEQFF. CDR3 nucleotides: TGTGCCAGCAGCTTAGCCTCGGGGAAAGGGCCGACTAGCGGTTACAATGAGCAGTTCTTC.

The chain is built from TRBV20-1 and TRBJ2-1; a weak D match, TRBD2 (5 bases). This CDR3 is 14 amino acids long. Trimming cost V 6 bases and J 8 bases, with 20 bases left between them. The germline V gene has CDR1 DFQATT and CDR2 SNEGSKA (reference sequence). The CDR3 loop reads CSAQSGPRVDEQFF. The CDR3 DNA reads as TGCAGTGCCCAGTCTGGACCGCGGGTAGATGAGCAGTTCTTC.

The table lists this clonotype with many counts. In DNA form, the CDR3 reads TGCAGTGCTGCCCCTGGGGACAGGGGGCTAGGTACTGAAGCTTTCTTT. Translated: CSAAPGDRGLGTEAFF. This chain joins TRBV20-1 and TRBJ1-1; 12 bases are shared with TRBD1. The germline CDR1 and CDR2 sequences are DFQATT and SNEGSKA (reference sequence). The CDR3 sequence is 16 residues long. V lost 5 bases, J lost 5 bases, and 12 bases stayed unmatched.

The CDR3 region is CASSLALAGAGQETQYF. The DNA for the CDR3 is TGTGCCAGCAGCTTAGCGCTGGCAGGGGCTGGTCAAGAGACCCAGTACTTC. The chain carries TRBV7-9 and TRBJ2-5, with a tentative D call TRBD1 (6 bases). The CDR3 totals 17 residues. The germline V gene encodes CDR1 SEHNR and CDR2 FQNEAQ (reference sequence). V lost 0 bases and J 2 bases, leaving 16 bases between the germline ends.

The chain uses TRBV9 and TRBJ2-5; D remains unclear. CDR1 and CDR2 (germline): SGDLS, YYNGEE. V gave up 0 bases and J gave up 2 bases, with 14 bases separating them. The CDR3 contains 16 residues. In nucleotides, the CDR3 is TGTGCCAGCAGCGTAGGTGGAACGAATAATCAAGAGACCCAGTACTTC. Protein: CASSVGGTNNQETQYF.

About this clonotype itself: This may come from a read error, since a much larger clone is one base off. The chain uses TRBV7-2 and TRBJ2-3; D ambiguous. CDR1 and CDR2 (germline): SGHTA, FQGNSA. There are 12 residues in the CDR3. V lost 5 bases and J 6 bases, leaving 9 bases between the germline ends. The CDR3 sequence: CASSHPCDTQYF. In DNA form, the CDR3 reads TGTGCCAGCAGCCACCCCTGTGATACGCAGTATTTT.

In regard to this clonotype: It may be a read error: a sequence one base away is much more abundant. CDR3 sequence (DNA): TGTGCCAGCCTCCGGGAGGGGGTCTTAGGGGAGACCCATTACTTC. Encoded protein: CASLREGVLGETHYF. The chain combines TRBV6-1 with TRBJ2-5; 8 bases agree with TRBD2. This CDR3 region has 15 residues. Germline CDR1 and CDR2: MNHNS and SASEGT.

This clonotype occurred once. The DNA of the CDR3 is TGTGCCAGCAGCATCGGAATAGAGGGTTTCAGGGAGCAGTTCTTC. The encoded protein is CASSIGIEGFREQFF. This rearrangement joins TRBV11-3 to TRBJ2-1; tentative D call: TRBD2 (5 bases). Per germline, CDR1 SGHNT and CDR2 YENEEA. V dropped 5 bases and J dropped 10 bases, with 21 bases sitting between them. CDR3 length equals 15 residues. The full variable domain, in which reference TRBV11-3 and TRBJ2-1 provide the parts outside the CDR3, is EAGVVQSPRYKIIEKKQPVAFWCNPISGHNTLYWYLQNLGQGPELLIRYENEEAVDDSQLPKDRFSAERLKGVDSTLKIQPAELGDSAVYLCASSIGIEGFREQFFGPGTRLTVL.

A note on this clonotype: Possible read error: a much larger clone is one base away. The chain joins TRBV2 to TRBJ1-6, with D hard to call. The CDR3 has 13 residues. Trimming removed 4 bases at V and 19 bases at J, with 20 bases between. The germline CDR1 and CDR2 sequences are SNHLY and FYNNEI. CDR3 sequence (DNA): TGTGCCAGCAGTGCTAGCCCCGTGACACCAGGTCACTTT. Translating it yields CASSASPVTPGHF.

The chain carries TRBV18 and TRBJ2-7; D is possibly TRBD1 or TRBD2 (5 bases each). V lost 0 bases and J lost 9, with 12 bases in between. Germline V gene sequence: CDR1 KGHSH, CDR2 LQKENI. This CDR3 is built from 13 residues. The DNA of the CDR3 is TGTGCCAGCTCACCACCTGGGACCGCTTCGCAGTACTTC. This gives the protein CASSPPGTASQYF.

This clonotype has ten or more counts. CDR3 nucleotide sequence: TGTGCCAGCAGTTCAACTTTCAGGGGAAGACCCGGTGAGCAGTACTTC. Residues: CASSSTFRGRPGEQYF. The V gene is TRBV28, the J gene TRBJ2-7, with a weak D call TRBD1 (6 bases). The CDR3 runs 16 residues. Germline V CDR1 and CDR2: MDHEN, SYDVKM. Trimming removed 4 bases from V and 7 bases from J, with 23 bases in between.

This clonotype was seen only once. This likely traces to a read error, being one base from a far larger clone. The genes are TRBV6-2 or TRBV6-3 and TRBJ1-1; D is ambiguous. CDR3 length equals 14 residues. The germline V and J ends were trimmed by 8 bases and 0 bases, with 13 bases remaining between them. The germline CDR1 and CDR2 sequences are MNHEY and SVGEGT. Written as DNA, the CDR3 is TGTGCCAGCGCAGTAGGGCATGTGAACACTGAAGCTTTCTTT. This encodes CASAVGHVNTEAFF.

In the case of this clonotype: Being one base from a much bigger clone, this may be a read error. The rearrangement uses TRBV20-1 and TRBJ1-1; perhaps TRBD1 as D (5 bases). The CDR3 contains 14 residues. Germline V lookup: CDR1 DFQATT, CDR2 SNEGSKA (reference sequence). Here the CDR3 reads CSSRDRRGQGEAFF. The DNA for the CDR3 is TGCAGTTCTAGAGATAGGAGGGGCCAGGGTGAAGCTTTCTTT.

There are many counts of this clonotype. The chain recombines TRBV4-3 with TRBJ1-1; D gene unclear. The CDR3 has 14 residues. In germline, CDR1 is LGHNA, CDR2 YSLEER. Trimming cost V 0 bases and J 6 bases, with 11 bases left between them. This chain's CDR3 is CASSQEGASPEAFF. The CDR3 DNA follows: TGCGCCAGCAGCCAAGAGGGCGCTTCACCTGAAGCTTTCTTT.

This clonotype was seen many times. The chain carries TRBV7-3 and TRBJ2-1; tentatively, D is TRBD2 (6 bases). This CDR3 is 16 amino acids long. Per germline, CDR1 SGHTA and CDR2 FQGTGA. The ends were cut back, 4 bases at V and 11 bases at J, with 24 bases in the middle. The CDR3 reads CASSYNAGGAAGKQFF. Here the CDR3 DNA reads TGTGCCAGCAGCTACAACGCCGGAGGGGCCGCGGGAAAGCAGTTCTTC.